This is a list of T cell receptor beta chains from one sample in a study of blood T cell repertoires in COVID-19. Assay used: immunoSEQ multiplex PCR; TCRdb lists only in-frame clones, some missing. The table shows approximately 170,000 clones, with roughly 84% occurring only once. What was sequenced was peripheral blood. All receptors derive from a man aged 60-69 years who had recovered from COVID-19. Each CDR3 is given without its conserved first and last residue.

J	V	CDR3
TRBJ1-1	TRBV18	ASSLGTEAF
TRBJ1-3	TRBV29-1	SVDTGSGNTIY
TRBJ1-1	TRBV27	ASSRWQGRVTEAF
TRBJ1-4	TRBV7-6	ASSLRATNEKLF
TRBJ2-3	TRBV3-1/TRBV3-2	ASSQTGQSTDTQY
TRBJ2-7	TRBV2	ASSPGQGSSTEQY
TRBJ2-2	TRBV7-9	ASSGGGGHYTGELF
TRBJ2-5	TRBV6-6	ASSDRLAGIQETQY
TRBJ1-4	TRBV5-1	ASRFNSGQGKLF
TRBJ2-1	TRBV5-1	ASSLVSGASYNEQF